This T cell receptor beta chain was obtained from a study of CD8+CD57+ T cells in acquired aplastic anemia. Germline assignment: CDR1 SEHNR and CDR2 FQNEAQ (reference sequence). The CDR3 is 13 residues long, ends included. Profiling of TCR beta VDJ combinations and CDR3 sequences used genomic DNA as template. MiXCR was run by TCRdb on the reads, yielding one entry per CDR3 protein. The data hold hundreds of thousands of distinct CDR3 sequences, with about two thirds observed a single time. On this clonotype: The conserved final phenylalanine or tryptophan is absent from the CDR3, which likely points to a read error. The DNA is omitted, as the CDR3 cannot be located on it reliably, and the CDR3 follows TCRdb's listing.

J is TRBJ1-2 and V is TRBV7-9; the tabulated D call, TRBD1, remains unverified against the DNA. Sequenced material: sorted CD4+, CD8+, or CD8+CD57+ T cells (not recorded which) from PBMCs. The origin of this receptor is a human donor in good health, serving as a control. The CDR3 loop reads CASSSRTGEDGNT.